This T cell receptor beta chain is drawn from a study of cytomegalovirus exposure and HLA in healthy donors. The study's findings and limits: A link between a missense DCLRE1C variant and TCR beta V- and J-gene trimming emerged from a later analysis. While the bulk of TCR sequences proved rare, some public TCRs turned up in many donors. Excluded were some V segments that proved indistinguishable, including TRBV6-2 and TRBV6-3.

Germline-derived CDR1 and CDR2 are MGHDK and SYGVNS. Losses at the gene ends were 2 bases for V and 5 bases for J; bases not matched to a gene: 6. The CDR3 covers 16 residues. Turning to this clone: What it binds is not known.

60 Vbeta and 13 Jbeta primers were used in PCR. Profiled with immunoSEQ multiplex PCR; TCRdb holds only in-frame clones, not every one. The table shows almost 95,000 clones, with around two thirds occurring only once. The chain uses TRBV25-1 and TRBJ2-5, with TRBD2 identical over 12 bases. This TCR was sampled from a man aged 25 to 40 in good health and CMV-seronegative. Sequencing used PBMCs. In nucleotides, the CDR3 is TGTGCCAGCAGTGAACTTCTAGCGGGGGGGTTGGAGACCCAGTACTTC. Its translation is CASSELLAGGLETQYF.